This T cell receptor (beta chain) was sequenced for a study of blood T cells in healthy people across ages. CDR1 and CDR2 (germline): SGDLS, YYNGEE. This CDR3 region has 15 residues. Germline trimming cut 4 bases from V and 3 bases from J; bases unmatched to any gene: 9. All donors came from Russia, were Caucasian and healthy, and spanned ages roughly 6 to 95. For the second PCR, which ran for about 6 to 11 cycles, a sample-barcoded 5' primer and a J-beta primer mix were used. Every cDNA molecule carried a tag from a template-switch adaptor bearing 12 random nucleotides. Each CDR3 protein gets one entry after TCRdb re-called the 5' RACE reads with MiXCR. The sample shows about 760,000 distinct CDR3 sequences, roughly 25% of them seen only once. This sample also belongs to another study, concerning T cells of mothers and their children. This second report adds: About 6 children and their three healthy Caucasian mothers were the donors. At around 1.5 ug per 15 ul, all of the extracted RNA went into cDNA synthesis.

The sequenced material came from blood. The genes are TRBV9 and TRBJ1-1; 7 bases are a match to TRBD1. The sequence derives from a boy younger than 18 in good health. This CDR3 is CASSPEDRSYTEAFF. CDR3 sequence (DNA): TGTGCCAGCAGCCCGGAGGACAGGTCCTACACTGAAGCTTTCTTT.